This passage covers 6 T cell receptor beta chains from one sample sequenced in a study of blood T cell repertoires in COVID-19. Generated by immunoSEQ multiplex PCR, the TCRdb table keeps only in-frame clones and is missing some. This sample yields approximately 90,000 clones, of which 80% to 85% are seen a single time; roughly a third belongs to the top ten. Sequences were obtained from peripheral blood. The receptors originated from a woman at least 80 years old with active or convalescent COVID-19.

The CDR3 reads CASSKRTGNYGYTF. CDR3 DNA sequence: TGTGCCAGCAGTAAGCGGACAGGGAACTATGGCTACACCTTC. The rearrangement joins TRBV28 to TRBJ1-2, with TRBD1 identical over 8 bases. With 5 bases clipped from V and 2 bases from J, the junction kept 4 bases outside the gene matches. The CDR3 covers 14 residues. Looked up from germline, CDR1 is MDHEN and CDR2 is SYDVKM.

The chain combines TRBV12-3 or TRBV12-4 with TRBJ2-5; D is uncertain. The V and J ends lost 6 bases and 5 bases respectively, with 13 bases between them. The CDR3 has 13 residues. CDR3 nucleotides: TGTGCCAGCAGCCGAGGTGGGTGGGAGACCCAGTACTTC. This gives the protein CASSRGGWETQYF.

The chain couples TRBV19 to TRBJ1-5, with D uncertain. Germline values: CDR1 LNHDA, CDR2 SQIVND (reference sequence). The CDR3 is 14 amino acids. The V gene lost 2 bases and the J gene lost 4 bases, with 9 bases spanning the gap. DNA of the CDR3: TGTGCCAGTAGTATATACGAAGCTAATCAGCCCCAGCATTTT. Residues: CASSIYEANQPQHF.

This clone was found once. The V call is TRBV5-1, the J call TRBJ1-1; a weak D match, TRBD1 (5 bases). V lost 3 bases and J 4 bases, leaving 13 bases between the germline ends. Germline CDR1 SGHRS, CDR2 YFSETQ. This CDR3 is built from 14 residues. The CDR3 sequence is CASSSQGLSTEAFF. CDR3 nucleotide sequence: TGCGCCAGCAGCTCGCAGGGCCTCAGCACTGAAGCTTTCTTT. Full variable domain (remainder filled in from reference TRBV5-1 and TRBJ1-1): KAGVTQTPRYLIKTRGQQVTLSCSPISGHRSVSWYQQTPGQGLQFLFEYFSETQRNKGNFPGRFSGRQFSNSRSEMNVSTLELGDSALYLCASSSQGLSTEAFFGQGTRLTVV.

The CDR3 protein is CASSPLGSSYNEQFF. CDR3 bases: TGTGCCAGCAGCCCCCTAGGGAGCTCCTACAATGAGCAGTTCTTC. This chain joins TRBV28 and TRBJ2-1, with D tentatively TRBD2 (5 bases). The CDR3 sequence is 15 residues long. The V and J ends lost 6 bases and 0 bases respectively, with 12 bases between them. Germline CDR1 is MDHEN and CDR2 is SYDVKM. Using reference TRBV28 and TRBJ2-1 for the parts outside the CDR3, the full variable domain is DVKVTQSSRYLVKRTGEKVFLECVQDMDHENMFWYRQDPGLGLRLIYFSYDVKMKEKGDIPEGYSVSREKKERFSLILESASTNQTSMYLCASSPLGSSYNEQFFGPGTRLTVL.

V is TRBV4-1 and J is TRBJ1-5, with a weak D call TRBD1 (6 bases). This CDR3 is built from 16 residues. Per the germline V gene, CDR1 is MGHRA and CDR2 is YSYEKL. V was pared by 0 bases and J by 2 bases, with 11 bases between. The CDR3 DNA follows: TGCGCCAGCAGCCAAGATCAGGGGACCCGCAATCAGCCCCAGCATTTT. Amino acids: CASSQDQGTRNQPQHF.